This entry concerns a single T cell receptor (beta chain). Its target is not known. The data are from a study of identical twins. TCRdb reanalysed the 5' RACE reads using MiXCR and keeps one entry per CDR3 protein. The sample holds about 530,000 distinct CDR3 sequences, 13% to 15% seen once. Study outcomes and limitations: Low generation-probability sequences were in excess among twin-shared out-of-frame alpha sequences. Modelling underestimated the level of out-of-frame TCR alpha sharing observed in monozygotic twins. Analyses of zero insertions could be partly confounded by invariant MAIT and iNKT cells.

The CDR3 spans 16 residues. CDR1 and CDR2 from the germline V gene are SGHTA and FQGNSA. V was trimmed by 0 bases and J by 0 bases, leaving 9 bases between them. Another study also made use of these data, one on yellow fever vaccine responses in identical twins.

The source material was CD4+ T cells sorted from blood. The chain carries TRBV7-2 and TRBJ2-1; D gene uncertain. This clonotype was sampled from a woman aged 18-29 years in good health. CDR3 protein: CASSLAVGSSYNEQFF. CDR3 coding DNA: TGTGCCAGCAGCTTAGCGGTCGGAAGCTCCTACAATGAGCAGTTCTTC.